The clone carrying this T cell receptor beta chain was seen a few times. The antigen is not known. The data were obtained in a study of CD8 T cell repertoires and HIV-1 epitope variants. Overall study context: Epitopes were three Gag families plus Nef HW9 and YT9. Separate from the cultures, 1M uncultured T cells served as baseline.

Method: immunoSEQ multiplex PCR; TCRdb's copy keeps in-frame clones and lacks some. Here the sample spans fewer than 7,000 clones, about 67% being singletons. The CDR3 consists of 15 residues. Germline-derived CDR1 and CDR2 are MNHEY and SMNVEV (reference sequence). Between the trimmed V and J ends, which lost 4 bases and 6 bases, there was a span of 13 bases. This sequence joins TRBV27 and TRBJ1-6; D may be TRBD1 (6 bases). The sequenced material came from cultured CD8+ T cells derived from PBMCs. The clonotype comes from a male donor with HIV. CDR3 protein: CASSSHSDSNSPLHF. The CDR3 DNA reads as TGTGCCAGCAGTTCCCACTCGGACAGTAATTCACCCCTCCACTTT.